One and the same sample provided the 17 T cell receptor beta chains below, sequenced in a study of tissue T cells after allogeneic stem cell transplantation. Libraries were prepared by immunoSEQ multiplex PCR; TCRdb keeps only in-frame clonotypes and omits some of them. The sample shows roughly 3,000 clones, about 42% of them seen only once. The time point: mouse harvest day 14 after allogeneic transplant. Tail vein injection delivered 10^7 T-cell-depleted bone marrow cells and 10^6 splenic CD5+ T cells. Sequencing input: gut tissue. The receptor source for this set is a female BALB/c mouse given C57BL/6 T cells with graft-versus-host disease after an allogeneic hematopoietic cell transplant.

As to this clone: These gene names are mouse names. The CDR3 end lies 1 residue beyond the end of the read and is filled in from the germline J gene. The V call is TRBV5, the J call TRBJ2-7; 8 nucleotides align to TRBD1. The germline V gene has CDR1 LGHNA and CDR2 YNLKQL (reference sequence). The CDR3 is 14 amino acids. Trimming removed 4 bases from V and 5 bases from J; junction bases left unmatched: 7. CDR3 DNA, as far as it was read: TGTGCCAGCAGCCCCCAGGGGGCGCAGGATGAACAGTAC. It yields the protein CASSPQGAQDEQY. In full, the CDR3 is CASSPQGAQDEQYF.

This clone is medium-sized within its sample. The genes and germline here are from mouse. CDR3 DNA, as far as it was read: TGTGCCAGCAGTCAGACAGGGGGCGACACAGAAGTCTTC. Translating gives CASSQTGGDTEVF. In full, the CDR3 reads CASSQTGGDTEVFF. The chain combines TRBV26 with TRBJ1-1, with 10 bases lining up with TRBD1. The CDR3 goes on 1 residue after the read ends, and that part is filled in from the germline J gene. CDR1 and CDR2 (germline): KGHPV, FQNQEV (reference sequence). CDR3 length: 14 amino acids. The ends lost 4 bases at V and 3 bases at J; junction bases unmatched: 2.

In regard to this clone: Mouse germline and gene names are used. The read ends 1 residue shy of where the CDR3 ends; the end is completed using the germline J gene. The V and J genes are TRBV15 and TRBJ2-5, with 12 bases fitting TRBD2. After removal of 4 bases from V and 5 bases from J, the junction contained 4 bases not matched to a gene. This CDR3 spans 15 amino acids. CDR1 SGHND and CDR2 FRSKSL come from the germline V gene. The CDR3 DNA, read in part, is TGTGCCAGCAGTTCCGGGACTGGGGGGCGAGACACCCAGTAC. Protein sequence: CASSSGTGGRDTQY. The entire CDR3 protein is CASSSGTGGRDTQYF.

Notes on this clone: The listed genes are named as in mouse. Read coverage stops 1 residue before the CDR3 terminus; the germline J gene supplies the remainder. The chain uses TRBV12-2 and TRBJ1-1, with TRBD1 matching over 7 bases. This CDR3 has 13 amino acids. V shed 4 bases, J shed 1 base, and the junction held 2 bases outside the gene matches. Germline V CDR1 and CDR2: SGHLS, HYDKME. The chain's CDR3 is CASSQGVNTEVFF. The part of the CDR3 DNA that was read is TGTGCCAGCTCCCAGGGGGTGAACACAGAAGTCTTC.

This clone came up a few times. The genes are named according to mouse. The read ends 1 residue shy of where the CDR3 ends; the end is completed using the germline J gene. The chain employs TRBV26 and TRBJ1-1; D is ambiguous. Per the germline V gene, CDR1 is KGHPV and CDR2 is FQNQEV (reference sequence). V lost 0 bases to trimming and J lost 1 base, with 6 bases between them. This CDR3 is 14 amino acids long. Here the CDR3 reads CASSLSGWNTEVFF. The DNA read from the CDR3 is TGTGCCAGCAGTCTGTCGGGGTGGAACACAGAAGTCTTC.

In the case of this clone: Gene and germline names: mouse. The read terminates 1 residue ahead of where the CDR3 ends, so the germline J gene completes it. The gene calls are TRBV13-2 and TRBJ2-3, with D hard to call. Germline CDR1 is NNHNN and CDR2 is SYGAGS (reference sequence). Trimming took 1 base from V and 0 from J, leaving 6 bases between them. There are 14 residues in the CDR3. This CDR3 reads CASGDMGSAETLYF. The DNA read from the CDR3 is TGTGCCAGCGGTGATATGGGTAGTGCAGAAACGCTGTAT.

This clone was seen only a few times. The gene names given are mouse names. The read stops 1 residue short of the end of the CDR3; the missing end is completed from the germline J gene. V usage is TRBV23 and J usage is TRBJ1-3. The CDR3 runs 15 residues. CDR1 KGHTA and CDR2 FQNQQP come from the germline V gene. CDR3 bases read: TGCTCCAGCAGTCTCGCGTGGAATTCTGGAAATACGCTCTAT. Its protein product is CSSSLAWNSGNTLY. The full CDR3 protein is CSSSLAWNSGNTLYF.

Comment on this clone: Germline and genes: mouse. The CDR3 sequence: CASSSGQGNTEVFF. Partial CDR3 DNA: TGTGCCAGCAGTTCGGGACAGGGGAACACAGAAGTCTTC. The chain has TRBV26 and TRBJ1-1; 9 positions match TRBD1. The read is 1 residue too short to cover the CDR3 end, so that end is filled in from the germline J gene. This CDR3 contains 14 residues. Germline V CDR1 and CDR2: KGHPV, FQNQEV (reference sequence). J was trimmed by 1 base and V by 5 bases; bases with no gene match: 2.

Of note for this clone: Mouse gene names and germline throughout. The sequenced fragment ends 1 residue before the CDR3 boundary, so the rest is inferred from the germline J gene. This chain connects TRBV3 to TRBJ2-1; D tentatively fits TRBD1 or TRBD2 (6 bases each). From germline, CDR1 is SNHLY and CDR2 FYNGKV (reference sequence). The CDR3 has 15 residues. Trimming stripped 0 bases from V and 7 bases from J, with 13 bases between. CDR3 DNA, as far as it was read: TGTGCCAGCAGCTTAGCGCCGGGGGCGGGGGCTGAGCAGTTC. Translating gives CASSLAPGAGAEQF. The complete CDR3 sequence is CASSLAPGAGAEQFF.

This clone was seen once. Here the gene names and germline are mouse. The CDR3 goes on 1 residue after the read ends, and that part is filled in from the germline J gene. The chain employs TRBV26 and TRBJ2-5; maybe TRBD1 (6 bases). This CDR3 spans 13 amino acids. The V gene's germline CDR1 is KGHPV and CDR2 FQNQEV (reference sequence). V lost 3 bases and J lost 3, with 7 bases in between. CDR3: CASSLGTQDTQYF. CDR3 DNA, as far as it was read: TGTGCCAGCAGTCTCGGGACACAAGACACCCAGTAC.

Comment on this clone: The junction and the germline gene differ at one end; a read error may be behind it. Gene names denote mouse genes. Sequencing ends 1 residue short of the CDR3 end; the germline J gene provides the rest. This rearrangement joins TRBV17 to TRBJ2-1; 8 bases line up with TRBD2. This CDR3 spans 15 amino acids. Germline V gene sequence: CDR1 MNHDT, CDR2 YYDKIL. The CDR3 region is CASSPWGANYVEQFF. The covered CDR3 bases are TGTGCTAGCAGTCCCTGGGGGGCGAACTATGTTGAGCAGTTC.

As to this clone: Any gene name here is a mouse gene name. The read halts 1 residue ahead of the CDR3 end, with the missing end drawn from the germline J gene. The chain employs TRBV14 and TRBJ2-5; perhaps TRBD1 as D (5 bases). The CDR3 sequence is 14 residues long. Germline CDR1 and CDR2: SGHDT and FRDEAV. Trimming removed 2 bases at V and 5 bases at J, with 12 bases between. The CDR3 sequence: CASSLSGLPDTQYF. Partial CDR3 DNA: TGTGCCAGCAGTTTGTCAGGGTTACCAGACACCCAGTAC.

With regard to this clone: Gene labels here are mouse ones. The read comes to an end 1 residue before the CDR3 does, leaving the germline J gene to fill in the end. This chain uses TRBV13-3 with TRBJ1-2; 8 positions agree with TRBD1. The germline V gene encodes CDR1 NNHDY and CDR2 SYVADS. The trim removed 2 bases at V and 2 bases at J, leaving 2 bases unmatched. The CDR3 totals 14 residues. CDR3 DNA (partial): TGTGCCAGCAGTGAGGACAGGGTGAACTCCGACTACACC. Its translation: CASSEDRVNSDYT. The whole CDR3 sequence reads CASSEDRVNSDYTF.

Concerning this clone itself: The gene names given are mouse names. This CDR3 reads CASSPGLGGYEQYF. CDR3 DNA, as far as it was read: TGTGCCAGCAGCCCCGGACTGGGGGGTTATGAACAGTAC. This chain joins TRBV3 and TRBJ2-7, with TRBD2 identical over 11 bases. The sequenced fragment ends 1 residue before the CDR3 boundary, so the rest is inferred from the germline J gene. The CDR3 runs to 14 residues. Germline-derived CDR1 and CDR2 are SNHLY and FYNGKV (reference sequence). J gave up 4 bases and V 5 bases, and 4 bases lay outside the gene matches.

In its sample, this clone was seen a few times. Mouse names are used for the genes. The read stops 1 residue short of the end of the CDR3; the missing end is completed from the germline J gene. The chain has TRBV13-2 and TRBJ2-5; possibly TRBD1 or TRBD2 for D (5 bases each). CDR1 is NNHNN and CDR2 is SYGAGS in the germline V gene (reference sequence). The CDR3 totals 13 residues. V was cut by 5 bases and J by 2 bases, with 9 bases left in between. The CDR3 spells CASGWDRQDTQYF. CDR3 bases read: TGTGCCAGCGGCTGGGACCGCCAAGACACCCAGTAC.

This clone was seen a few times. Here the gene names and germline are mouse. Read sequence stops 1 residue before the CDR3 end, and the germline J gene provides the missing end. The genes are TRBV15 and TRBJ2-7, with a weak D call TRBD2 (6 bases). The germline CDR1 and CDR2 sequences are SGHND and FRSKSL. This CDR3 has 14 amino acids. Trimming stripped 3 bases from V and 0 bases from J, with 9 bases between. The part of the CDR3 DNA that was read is TGTGCCAGCAGTTTTAACTGGGTCTCCTATGAACAGTAC. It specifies CASSFNWVSYEQY. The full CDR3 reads CASSFNWVSYEQYF. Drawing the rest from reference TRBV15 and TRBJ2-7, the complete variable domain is DAGVTQTPRHEVAEKGQTIILKCEPVSGHNDLFWYRQTKIQGLELLSYFRSKSLMEDGGAFKDRFKAEMLNSSFSTLKIQPTEPKDSAVYLCASSFNWVSYEQYFGPGTRLTVL.

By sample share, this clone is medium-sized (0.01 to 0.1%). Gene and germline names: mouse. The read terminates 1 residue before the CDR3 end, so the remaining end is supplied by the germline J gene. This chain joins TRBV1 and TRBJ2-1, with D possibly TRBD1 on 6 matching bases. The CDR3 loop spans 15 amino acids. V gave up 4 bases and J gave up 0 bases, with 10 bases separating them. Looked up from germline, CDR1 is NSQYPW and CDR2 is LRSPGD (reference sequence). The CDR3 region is CTCSGGTINYAEQFF. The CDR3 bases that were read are TGCACCTGCAGTGGAGGGACAATTAACTATGCTGAGCAGTTC.